This T cell receptor beta chain was identified during a study of CD8+ T cells in alopecia areata. This clone was counted between two and nine times. Treatment of the sample: oral pan-JAK inhibitor, 5-10 mg twice daily. Once RNA had been extracted, it was reverse transcribed into cDNA to act as the sequencing template. TCRdb's table, derived via immunoSEQ multiplex PCR, lists solely in-frame clones and lacks some. The data hold approximately 210,000 clones, with over 60% observed a single time. The germline gives CDR1 MGHRA, CDR2 YSYEKL. The germline V and J ends were trimmed by 3 bases and 4 bases, with 10 bases remaining between them. The CDR3 length is 15 residues.

The material sequenced was CD4+ T cells sorted from blood, taken at week 4, from a patient treated with tofacitinib. The receptor was derived from a human donor with alopecia areata. The chain employs TRBV4-1 and TRBJ1-6, with D perhaps TRBD1 (5 bases). The CDR3, as DNA: TGCGCCAGCAGCCAGCCCGGGACTTATAATTCACCCCTCCACTTT. It encodes CASSQPGTYNSPLHF.